These 11 T cell receptor beta chains were all obtained from the same sample, sequenced in a study of cytomegalovirus exposure and HLA in healthy donors. Here immunoSEQ multiplex PCR was the method, and the copy in TCRdb shows in-frame clones only, minus some. The data show around 74,000 clones, with roughly 80% seen just once and around 3% held by the top ten. The sequencing sample was made of PBMCs. These TCRs come from a young man in good health and CMV-seronegative.

The DNA for the CDR3 is TGTGCCAGCAGCCCCAGGGAGGAGTACAATGAGCAGTTCTTC. Translating gives CASSPREEYNEQFF. The gene calls are TRBV6-1 and TRBJ2-1; the D gene is possibly TRBD2 (6 bases). From germline, CDR1 is MNHNS and CDR2 SASEGT. The CDR3 consists of 14 residues. Trimming removed 6 bases from V and 4 bases from J, with 13 bases in between.

This clone came up a few times. This chain links TRBV30 with TRBJ2-2; D is ambiguous. V was clipped by 4 bases and J by 0 bases, with 9 bases between them. Per germline, CDR1 GTSNPN and CDR2 SVGIG (reference sequence). The CDR3 has 14 residues. The CDR3, as DNA: TGTGCCTGGATTCGGCAGGCGAACACCGGGGAGCTGTTTTTT. It is translated as CAWIRQANTGELFF.

This clone occurred once. V is TRBV2 and J is TRBJ1-1; 7 nucleotides match TRBD1. Germline CDR1 reads SNHLY; CDR2 reads FYNNEI. V lost 6 bases to trimming and J lost 0 bases; unmatched junction nucleotides: 7. The CDR3 consists of 15 residues. For the CDR3, the DNA is TGTGCCAGCAGAGAGGGACAGACAGTGAACACTGAAGCTTTCTTT. Translating gives CASREGQTVNTEAFF.

The rearrangement joins TRBV9 to TRBJ2-7; a weak D match, TRBD1 (5 bases). V lost 0 bases and J lost 2, with 9 bases in between. The CDR3 length is 14 residues. Germline values: CDR1 SGDLS, CDR2 YYNGEE. CDR3 amino acids: CASSVGQGPYEQYF. DNA of the CDR3: TGTGCCAGCAGCGTAGGGCAGGGTCCCTACGAGCAGTACTTC.

This chain connects TRBV7-9 to TRBJ2-5, with TRBD2 identical over 11 bases. The V and J ends lost 5 bases and 4 bases, in that order; junction bases with no gene match: 9. The CDR3 totals 16 residues. The germline V gene has CDR1 SEHNR and CDR2 FQNEAQ (reference sequence). The CDR3, as DNA: TGTGCCAGCAGCCCCTCCGTCCTAGCGGGGGGAGAGACCCAGTACTTC. Amino acids: CASSPSVLAGGETQYF.

The chain has TRBV21-1 and TRBJ2-7; the table names TRBD1, a call not compared with the DNA. TRBV21-1 is termed a pseudogene. The CDR3 is made up of 10 amino acids. In DNA, the CDR3 is TGTGCCAGCAGCCCCCTCAAGACATGCGTC. Protein: CASSPLKTCV.

The chain couples TRBV5-6 to TRBJ2-2; D is possibly TRBD1 (6 bases). Trimming shortened V by 0 bases and J by 5 bases, and 14 bases separated the two germline ends. CDR1 and CDR2 from the germline V gene are SGHDT and YYEEEE. The CDR3 extends over 16 amino acids. For the CDR3, the DNA is TGTGCCAGCAGCTTGGCGACCAGGGGCATGACCGGGGAGCTGTTTTTT. The encoded protein is CASSLATRGMTGELFF.

The chain uses TRBV5-8 and TRBJ1-1; TRBD1 is a possible D gene (5 bases). Germline V gene lookup returns CDR1 SGHTS and CDR2 YDEGEE. The CDR3 sequence is 15 residues long. The ends were cut back, 0 bases at V and 11 bases at J, with 20 bases in the middle. CDR3 bases: TGTGCCAGCAGCTTGGCCCTTGGGGGGGTTGTGTATGCTTTCTTT. Its translation is CASSLALGGVVYAFF.

The chain is built from TRBV27 and TRBJ1-5, with 9 bases that match TRBD1. The V gene's germline CDR1 is MNHEY and CDR2 SMNVEV (reference sequence). The length of the CDR3 is 14 residues. Trimming removed 5 bases from V and 9 bases from J; junction bases left unmatched: 8. CDR3 DNA sequence: TGTGCCAGCAGTGTCATACAGGGGGCTAGGCCCCAGCATTTT. Its translation: CASSVIQGARPQHF.

The J gene is TRBJ1-6, the V gene TRBV6-1, with no clear D. V was cut by 4 bases and J by 0 bases, with 4 bases left in between. This CDR3 is built from 14 residues. The germline V gene has CDR1 MNHNS and CDR2 SASEGT. Here the CDR3 reads CASSARSYNSPLHF. CDR3 nucleotide sequence: TGTGCCAGCAGTGCCCGCTCCTATAATTCACCCCTCCACTTT.

This chain links TRBV6-1 with TRBJ2-2; possibly TRBD1 for D (6 bases). Trimming cost V 10 bases and J 3 bases, with 15 bases left between them. Looked up from germline, CDR1 is MNHNS and CDR2 is SASEGT. This CDR3 region has 14 residues. CDR3 sequence (DNA): TGTGCCACCAAACGACAGGAAGACACCGGGGAGCTGTTTTTT. It is translated as CATKRQEDTGELFF.